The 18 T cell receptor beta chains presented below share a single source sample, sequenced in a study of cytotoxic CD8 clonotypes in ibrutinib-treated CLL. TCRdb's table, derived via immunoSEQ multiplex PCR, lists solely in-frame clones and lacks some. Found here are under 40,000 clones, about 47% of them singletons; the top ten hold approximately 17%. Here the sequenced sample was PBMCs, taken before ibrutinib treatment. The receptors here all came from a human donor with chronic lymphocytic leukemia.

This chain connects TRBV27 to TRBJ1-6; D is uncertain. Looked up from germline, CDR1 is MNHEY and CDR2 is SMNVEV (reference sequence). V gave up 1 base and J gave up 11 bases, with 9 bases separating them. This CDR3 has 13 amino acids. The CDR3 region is CASSLYGLTPLHF. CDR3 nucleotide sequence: TGTGCCAGCAGTTTATATGGCCTCACACCCCTCCACTTT.

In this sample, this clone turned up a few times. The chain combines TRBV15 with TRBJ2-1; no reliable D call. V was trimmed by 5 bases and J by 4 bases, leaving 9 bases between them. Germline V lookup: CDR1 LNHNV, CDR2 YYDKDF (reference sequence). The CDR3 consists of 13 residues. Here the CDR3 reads CATSLTTYNEQFF. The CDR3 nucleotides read TGTGCCACCAGCCTGACAACTTACAATGAGCAGTTCTTC. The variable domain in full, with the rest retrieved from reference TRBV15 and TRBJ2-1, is DAMVIQNPRYQVTQFGKPVTLSCSQTLNHNVMYWYQQKSSQAPKLLFHYYDKDFNNEADTPDNFQSRRPNTSFCFLDIRSPGLGDTAMYLCATSLTTYNEQFFGPGTRLTVL.

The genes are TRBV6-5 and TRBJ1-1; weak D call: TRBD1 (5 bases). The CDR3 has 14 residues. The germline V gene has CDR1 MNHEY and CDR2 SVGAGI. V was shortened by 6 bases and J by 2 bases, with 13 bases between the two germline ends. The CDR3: CASRLDWDNTEAFF. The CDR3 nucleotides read TGTGCCAGCAGATTAGACTGGGACAACACTGAAGCTTTCTTT.

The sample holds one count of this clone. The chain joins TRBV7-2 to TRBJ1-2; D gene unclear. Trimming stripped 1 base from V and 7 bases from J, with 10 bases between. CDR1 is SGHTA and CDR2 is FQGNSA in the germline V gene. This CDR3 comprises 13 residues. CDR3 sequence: CASSLDPSGGYTF. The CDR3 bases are TGTGCCAGCAGCTTAGATCCCAGCGGTGGCTACACCTTC.

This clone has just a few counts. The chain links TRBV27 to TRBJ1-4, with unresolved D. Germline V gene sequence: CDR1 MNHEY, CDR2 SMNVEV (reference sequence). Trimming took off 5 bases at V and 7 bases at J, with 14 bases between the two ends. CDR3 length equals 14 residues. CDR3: CASSPFRPLEKLFF. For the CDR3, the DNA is TGTGCCAGCAGTCCCTTTAGGCCACTTGAAAAACTGTTTTTT.

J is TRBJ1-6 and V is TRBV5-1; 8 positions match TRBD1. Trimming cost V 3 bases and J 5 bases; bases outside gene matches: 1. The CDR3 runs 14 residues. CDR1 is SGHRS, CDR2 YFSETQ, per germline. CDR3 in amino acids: CASSSQGDNSPLHF. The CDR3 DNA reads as TGCGCCAGCAGCTCACAGGGGGATAATTCACCCCTCCACTTT.

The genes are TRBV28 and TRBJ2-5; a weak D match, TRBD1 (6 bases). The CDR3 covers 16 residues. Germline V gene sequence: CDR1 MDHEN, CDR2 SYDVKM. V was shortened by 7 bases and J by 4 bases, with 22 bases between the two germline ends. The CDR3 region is CASTPGTGIGGETQYF. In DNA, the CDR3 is TGTGCCAGCACCCCCGGTACAGGGATAGGGGGAGAGACCCAGTACTTC.

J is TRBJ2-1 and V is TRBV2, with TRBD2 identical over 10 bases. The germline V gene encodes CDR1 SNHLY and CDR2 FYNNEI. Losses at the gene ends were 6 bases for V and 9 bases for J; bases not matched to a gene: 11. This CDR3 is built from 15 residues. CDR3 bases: TGTGCCAGCAGACTCAGCGGGGGGGCGATCGGTGAGCAGTTCTTC. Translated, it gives CASRLSGGAIGEQFF.

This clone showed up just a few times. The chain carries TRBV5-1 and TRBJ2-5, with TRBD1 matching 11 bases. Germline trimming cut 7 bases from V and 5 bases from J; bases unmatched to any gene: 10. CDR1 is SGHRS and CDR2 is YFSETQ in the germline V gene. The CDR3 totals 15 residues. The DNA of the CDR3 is TGCGCCAGCCTCAGGACAGGGGGCGCTGGGGAGACCCAGTACTTC. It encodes CASLRTGGAGETQYF.

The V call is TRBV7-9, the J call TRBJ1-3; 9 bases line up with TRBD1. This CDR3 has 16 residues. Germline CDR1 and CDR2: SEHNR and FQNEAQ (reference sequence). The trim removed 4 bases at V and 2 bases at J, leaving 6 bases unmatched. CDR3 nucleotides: TGTGCCAGCAGCTCCCTACAGGGGGCGGCTGGAAACACCATATATTTT. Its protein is CASSSLQGAAGNTIYF.

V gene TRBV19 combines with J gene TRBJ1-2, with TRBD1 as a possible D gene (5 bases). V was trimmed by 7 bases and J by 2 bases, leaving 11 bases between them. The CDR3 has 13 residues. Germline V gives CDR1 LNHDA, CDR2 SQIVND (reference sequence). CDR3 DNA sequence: TGTGCCAGTACCGTAGGACACAACTATGGCTACACCTTC. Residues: CASTVGHNYGYTF.

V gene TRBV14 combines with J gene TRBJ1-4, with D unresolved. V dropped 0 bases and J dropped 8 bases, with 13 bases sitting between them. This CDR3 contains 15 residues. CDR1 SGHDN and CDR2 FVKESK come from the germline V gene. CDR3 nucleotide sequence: TGTGCCAGCAGCCAAGAGGGCAGAATTAGGGAAAAACTGTTTTTT. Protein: CASSQEGRIREKLFF.

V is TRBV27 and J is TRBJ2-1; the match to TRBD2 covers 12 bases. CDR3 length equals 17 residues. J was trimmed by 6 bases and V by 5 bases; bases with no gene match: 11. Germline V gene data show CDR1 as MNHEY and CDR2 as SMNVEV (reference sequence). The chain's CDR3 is CASSTTSGGFNFNEQFF. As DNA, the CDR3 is TGTGCCAGCAGTACAACTAGCGGGGGGTTCAATTTCAATGAGCAGTTCTTC.

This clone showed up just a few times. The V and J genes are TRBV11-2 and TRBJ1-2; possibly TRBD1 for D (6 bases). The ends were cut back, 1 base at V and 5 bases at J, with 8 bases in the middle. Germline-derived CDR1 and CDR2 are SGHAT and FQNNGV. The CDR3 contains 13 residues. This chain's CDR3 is CASSLGQEYGYTF. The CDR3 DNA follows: TGTGCCAGCAGCTTAGGACAGGAGTATGGCTACACCTTC. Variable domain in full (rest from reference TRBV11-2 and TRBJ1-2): EAGVAQSPRYKIIEKRQSVAFWCNPISGHATLYWYQQILGQGPKLLIQFQNNGVVDDSQLPKDRFSAERLKGVDSTLKIQPAKLEDSAVYLCASSLGQEYGYTFGSGTRLTVV.

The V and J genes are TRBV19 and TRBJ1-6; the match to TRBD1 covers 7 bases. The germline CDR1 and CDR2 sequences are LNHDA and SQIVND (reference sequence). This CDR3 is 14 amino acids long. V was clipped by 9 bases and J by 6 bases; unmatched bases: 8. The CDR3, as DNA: TGTGCCAGCAGACAGGGCTTTAGTAATTCACCCCTCCACTTT. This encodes CASRQGFSNSPLHF.

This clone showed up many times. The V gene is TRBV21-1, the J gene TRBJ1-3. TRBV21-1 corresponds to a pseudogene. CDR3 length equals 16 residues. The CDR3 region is CASSKMTGEGGNTIYF. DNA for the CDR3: TGTGCCAGCAGCAAGATGACGGGAGAGGGTGGAAACACCATATATTTT.

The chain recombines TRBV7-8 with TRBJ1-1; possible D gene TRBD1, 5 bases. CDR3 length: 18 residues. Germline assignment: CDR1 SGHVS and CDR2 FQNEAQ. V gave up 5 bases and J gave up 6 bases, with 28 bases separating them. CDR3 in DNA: TGTGCCAGCAGCCTCTTCAGGGTGGGACGGCGTTCGACGGCTGAAGCTTTCTTT. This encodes CASSLFRVGRRSTAEAFF.

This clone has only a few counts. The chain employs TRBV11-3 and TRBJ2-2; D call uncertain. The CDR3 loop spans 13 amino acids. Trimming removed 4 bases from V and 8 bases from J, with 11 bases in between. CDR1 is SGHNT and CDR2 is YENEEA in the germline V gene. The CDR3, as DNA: TGTGCCAGCAGCTCCCTCCAAGAAGGGGAGCTGTTTTTT. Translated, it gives CASSSLQEGELFF.